This TCR beta chain was sequenced for a study of cytomegalovirus exposure and HLA in healthy donors. Trimming stripped 9 bases from V and 9 bases from J, with 12 bases between. The CDR3 has 11 amino acids. Germline loops: CDR1 LNHDA, CDR2 SQIVND (reference sequence). Primers: 60 Vbeta forward and 13 Jbeta reverse. This table comes from immunoSEQ multiplex PCR, and its TCRdb copy is limited to in-frame clones, with some not included. This table has about 170,000 clones, around 62% appearing once. Study results and limitations: Several of the most significant clusters appeared linked to common viral pathogens, based on a later analysis.

Comments on this clone: As yet, its antigen is unknown.

The chain joins TRBV19 to TRBJ2-1; possible D gene TRBD1, 5 bases. The TCR originated in a middle-aged man in good health and CMV-seronegative. What was sequenced was PBMCs. The CDR3 DNA reads as TGTGCCAGCAACTCTAGGGGTGAGCAGTTCTTC. Encoded protein: CASNSRGEQFF.